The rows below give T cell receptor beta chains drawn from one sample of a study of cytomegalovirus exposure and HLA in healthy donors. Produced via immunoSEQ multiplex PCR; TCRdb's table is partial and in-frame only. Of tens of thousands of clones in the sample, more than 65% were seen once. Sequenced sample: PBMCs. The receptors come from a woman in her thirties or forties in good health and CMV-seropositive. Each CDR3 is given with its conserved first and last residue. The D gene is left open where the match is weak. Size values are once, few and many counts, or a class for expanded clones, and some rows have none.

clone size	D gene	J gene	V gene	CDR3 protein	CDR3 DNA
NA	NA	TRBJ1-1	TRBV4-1	CASSQAGGVNTEAFF	TGCGCCAGCAGCCAAGCCGGGGGGGTGAACACTGAAGCTTTCTTT
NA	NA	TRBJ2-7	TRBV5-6	CASSLLAKETEQYF	TGTGCCAGCAGCTTGTTAGCAAAGGAGACCGAGCAGTACTTC
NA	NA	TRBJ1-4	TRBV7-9	CASSLASTGREELFF	TGTGCCAGCAGCTTAGCTTCGACGGGGAGAGAAGAACTGTTTTTT
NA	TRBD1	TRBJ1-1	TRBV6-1	CASSERKTGGRNTEAFF	TGTGCCAGCAGTGAAAGGAAGACAGGGGGCCGGAACACTGAAGCTTTCTTT
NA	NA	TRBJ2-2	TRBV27	CASSSSLLYGELFF	TGTGCCAGCAGTTCCTCACTCCTATACGGGGAGCTGTTTTTT
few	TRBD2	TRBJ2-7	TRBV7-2	CASSLVTTSGRNEQYF	TGTGCCAGCAGCTTAGTTACGACTAGCGGGAGAAACGAGCAGTACTTC
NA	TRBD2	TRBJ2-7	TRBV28	CASRQIGGFRSYEQYF	TGTGCCAGCAGACAGATCGGGGGGTTTAGGTCCTACGAGCAGTACTTC
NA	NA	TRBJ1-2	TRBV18	CASSRGSGYTF	TGTGCCAGCTCACGGGGCTCTGGCTACACCTTC
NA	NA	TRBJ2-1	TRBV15	CATRSGLSYNEQFF	TGTGCCACCAGGAGCGGTCTCTCCTACAATGAGCAGTTCTTC
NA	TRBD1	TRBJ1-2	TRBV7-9	CASSSVPGQGDYGYTF	TGTGCCAGCAGCTCCGTCCCGGGACAGGGAGACTATGGCTACACCTTC
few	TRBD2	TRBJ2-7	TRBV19	CASSMLIAGGGEQYF	TGTGCCAGTAGTATGCTTATAGCGGGAGGGGGCGAGCAGTACTTC
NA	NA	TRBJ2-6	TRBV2	CASSLQVPGANVLTF	TGTGCCAGCAGCCTACAGGTCCCTGGGGCCAACGTCCTGACTTTC
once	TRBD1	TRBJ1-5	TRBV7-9	CASSSGQAGQPQHF	TGTGCCAGCAGCTCGGGACAGGCCGGTCAGCCCCAGCATTTT
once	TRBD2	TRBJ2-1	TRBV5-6	CASSSGEAGFNNEQFF	TGTGCCAGCAGCTCCGGGGAAGCGGGATTTAACAATGAGCAGTTCTTC
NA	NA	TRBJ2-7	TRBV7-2	CASSLRQPVDEQYF	TGTGCCAGCAGCCTCAGACAGCCCGTTGACGAGCAGTACTTC
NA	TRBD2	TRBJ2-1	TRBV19	CASTGQGRLAGVREQFF	TGTGCCAGCACGGGACAGGGGAGACTAGCGGGAGTTCGTGAGCAGTTCTTC
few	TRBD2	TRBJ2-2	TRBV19	CASKASGSGGELFF	TGTGCCAGTAAGGCTAGCGGGAGTGGAGGGGAGCTGTTTTTT
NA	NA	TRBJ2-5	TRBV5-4	CASSLRETQYF	TGTGCCAGCAGCTTGCGGGAGACCCAGTACTTC
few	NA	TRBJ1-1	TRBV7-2	CASRGTAMIGTEAFF	TGTGCCAGCAGGGGCACGGCTATGATAGGCACTGAAGCTTTCTTT
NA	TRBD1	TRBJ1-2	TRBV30	CACIPRTGLGRGYTF	TGTGCCTGTATTCCGCGGACAGGGTTAGGTAGAGGCTACACCTTC
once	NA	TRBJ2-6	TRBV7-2	CASSFAFRLMRSGANVLTF	TGTGCCAGCAGCTTTGCCTTCAGGCTCATGCGCTCTGGGGCCAACGTCCTGACTTTC
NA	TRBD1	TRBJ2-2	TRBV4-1	CASSRDRGSTGELFF	TGCGCCAGCAGCCGGGACAGGGGTTCCACCGGGGAGCTGTTTTTT
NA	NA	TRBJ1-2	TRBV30	CARGAGALNGYTF	TGTGCCCGGGGGGCCGGGGCCTTGAATGGCTACACCTTC
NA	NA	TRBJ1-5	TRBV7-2	CASSLEVGPLTPQHF	TGTGCCAGCAGCTTAGAGGTGGGCCCTCTTACGCCCCAGCATTTT
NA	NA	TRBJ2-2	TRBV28	CASSFGNTGELFF	TGTGCCAGCAGTTTCGGGAACACCGGGGAGCTGTTTTTT
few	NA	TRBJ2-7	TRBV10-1	CASSALSSYEKYF	TGCGCCAGCAGTGCACTATCCTCCTACGAGAAGTACTTC
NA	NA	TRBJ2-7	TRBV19	CASTPGPGSYEQYF	TGTGCCAGTACCCCTGGGCCAGGATCCTACGAGCAGTACTTC
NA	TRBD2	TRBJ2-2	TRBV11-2	CASSLDLISGIFGELFF	TGTGCCAGCAGCTTAGATCTAATTAGCGGGATTTTCGGGGAGCTGTTTTTT
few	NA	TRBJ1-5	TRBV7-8	CASSFREGVLFWPQHF	TGTGCCAGCAGCTTTAGGGAGGGGGTCCTTTTTTGGCCCCAGCATTTT
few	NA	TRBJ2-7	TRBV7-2	CASSPRGADISYEQYF	TGTGCCAGCAGCCCCCGGGGGGCCGATATCTCCTACGAGCAGTACTTC
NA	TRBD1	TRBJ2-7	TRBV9	CASSPLDREYEQYF	TGTGCCAGCAGCCCTTTGGACAGGGAATACGAGCAGTACTTC
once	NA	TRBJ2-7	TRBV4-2	CASSQVAGQLSYEQYF	TGTGCCAGCAGCCAAGTCGCGGGCCAGCTCTCCTACGAGCAGTACTTC
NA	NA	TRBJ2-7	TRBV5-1	CASSLVAGGFVDEQYF	TGCGCCAGCAGCTTGGTTGCGGGCGGCTTTGTCGATGAGCAGTACTTC
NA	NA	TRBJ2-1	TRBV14	CASSHTASEQFF	TGTGCCAGCAGCCACACCGCTAGTGAGCAGTTCTTC
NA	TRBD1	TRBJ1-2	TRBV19	CASEPGQGTYGYTF	TGTGCCAGCGAACCGGGACAGGGAACCTATGGCTACACCTTC
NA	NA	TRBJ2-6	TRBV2	CASKQSSGANVLTF	TGTGCCAGCAAACAGAGCTCTGGGGCCAACGTCCTGACTTTC
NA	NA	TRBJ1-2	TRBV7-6	CASSFGTQDGYTF	TGTGCCAGCAGCTTTGGGACACAGGATGGCTACACCTTC
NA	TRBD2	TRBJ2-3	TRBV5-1	CASSPQLAGGPQDTQYF	TGCGCCAGCAGCCCGCAACTAGCGGGAGGTCCACAGGATACGCAGTATTTT
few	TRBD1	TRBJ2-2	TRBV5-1	CASLGQGATGELFF	TGCGCCAGCTTGGGACAGGGGGCAACCGGGGAGCTGTTTTTT
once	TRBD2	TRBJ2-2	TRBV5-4	CASSFGRGRASGELFF	TGTGCCAGCAGCTTTGGGCGGGGGAGGGCCTCCGGGGAGCTGTTTTTT
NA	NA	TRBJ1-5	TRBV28	CASSLITGKGGRVSNQPQHF	TGTGCCAGCAGTCTCATAACAGGGAAAGGAGGGAGGGTGAGCAATCAGCCCCAGCATTTT
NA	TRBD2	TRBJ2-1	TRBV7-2	CASSRSGDSYNEQFF	TGTGCCAGCAGCCGGAGCGGGGACTCCTACAATGAGCAGTTCTTC
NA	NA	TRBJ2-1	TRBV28	CASSSSPSAYNEQFF	TGTGCCAGCAGTTCGTCCCCATCGGCCTACAATGAGCAGTTCTTC
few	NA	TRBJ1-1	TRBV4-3	CASSQGGRGRTEAFF	TGCGCCAGCAGCCAAGGCGGCAGGGGAAGGACTGAAGCTTTCTTT
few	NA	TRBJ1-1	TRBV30	CAWSVGANTEAFF	TGTGCCTGGAGTGTGGGGGCGAACACTGAAGCTTTCTTT
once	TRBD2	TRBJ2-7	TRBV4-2	CASSQESAGITYEQYF	TGTGCCAGCAGCCAAGAATCAGCGGGAATTACCTACGAGCAGTACTTC
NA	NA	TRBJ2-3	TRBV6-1	CASSATGSSTDTQYF	TGTGCCAGCAGTGCGACAGGTTCTAGCACAGATACGCAGTATTTT
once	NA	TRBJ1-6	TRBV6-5	CASSSIHGRSPLHF	TGTGCCAGCAGTTCGATACATGGCCGATCACCCCTCCACTTT
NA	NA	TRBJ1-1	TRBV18	CASSPLNRAAGVNTEAFF	TGTGCCAGCTCACCACTGAATCGTGCGGCAGGGGTGAACACTGAAGCTTTCTTT
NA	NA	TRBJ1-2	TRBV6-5	CASSSRLGAGYTF	TGTGCCAGCAGTTCCCGTTTGGGGGCTGGCTACACCTTC
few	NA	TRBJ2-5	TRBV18	CASSLTLLGGDQETQYF	TGTGCCAGCTCACTCACCCTACTAGGGGGGGACCAAGAGACCCAGTACTTC
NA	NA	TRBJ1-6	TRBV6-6	CASSYSEGTASPLHF	TGTGCCAGCAGTTACTCGGAGGGAACGGCTTCACCCCTCCACTTT